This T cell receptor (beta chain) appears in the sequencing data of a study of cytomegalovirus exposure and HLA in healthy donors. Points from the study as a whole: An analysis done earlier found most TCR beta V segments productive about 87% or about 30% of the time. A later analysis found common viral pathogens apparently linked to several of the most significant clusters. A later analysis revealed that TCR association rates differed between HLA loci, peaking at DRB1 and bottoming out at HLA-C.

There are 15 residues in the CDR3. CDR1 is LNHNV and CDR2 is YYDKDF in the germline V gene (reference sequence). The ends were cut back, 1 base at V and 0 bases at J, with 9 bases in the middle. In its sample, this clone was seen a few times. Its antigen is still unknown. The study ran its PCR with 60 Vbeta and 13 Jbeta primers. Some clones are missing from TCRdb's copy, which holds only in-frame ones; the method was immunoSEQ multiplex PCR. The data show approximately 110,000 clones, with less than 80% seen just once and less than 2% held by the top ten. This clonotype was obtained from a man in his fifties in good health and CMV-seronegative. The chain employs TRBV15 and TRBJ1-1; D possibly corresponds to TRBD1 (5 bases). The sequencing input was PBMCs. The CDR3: CATSRVQGMNTEAFF. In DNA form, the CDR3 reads TGTGCCACCAGCAGAGTTCAGGGCATGAACACTGAAGCTTTCTTT.